A single sample is the source of the 21 T cell receptor beta chains below, sequenced in a study of shared clonotypes between healthy human individuals. TCRdb's copy holds only in-frame clones and misses some; the assay was immunoSEQ multiplex PCR. The sample contains about 1 million clones, roughly 70% of which appear only once. Sequences were obtained from memory CD4+ T cells sorted from blood. Subset of the sample: CD45RA-negative fraction. The origin of the receptors is a man between 18 and 29 years old in good health.

The rearrangement uses TRBV19 and TRBJ1-2, with D uncertain. This CDR3 is 14 amino acids long. Germline CDR1 is LNHDA and CDR2 is SQIVND (reference sequence). Trimming cost V 7 bases and J 7 bases, with 19 bases left between them. CDR3 amino acids: CASNSAPSKFGYTF. Here the CDR3 DNA reads TGTGCCAGTAATTCGGCGCCATCAAAATTTGGCTACACCTTC.

Details on this clone: Additional DNA sequences in this sample encode the identical CDR3. The J gene is TRBJ2-7, the V gene TRBV5-6; D gene unclear. V was cut by 0 bases and J by 4 bases, with 2 bases left in between. The CDR3 is 11 residues long. Germline V gene lookup returns CDR1 SGHDT and CDR2 YYEEEE. The CDR3 protein is CASSLAYEQYF. CDR3 sequence (DNA): TGTGCCAGCAGCTTGGCTTACGAGCAGTACTTC.

The chain is built from TRBV7-9 and TRBJ2-1; 8 bases agree with TRBD1. The V segment lost 8 bases and the J segment 5 bases; nucleotides outside the gene matches: 17. Germline values: CDR1 SEHNR, CDR2 FQNEAQ (reference sequence). The CDR3 is made up of 17 amino acids. This CDR3 reads CASVIGQGDKLNNEQFF. The CDR3 DNA reads TGTGCCAGCGTAATAGGACAGGGCGACAAACTTAACAATGAGCAGTTCTTC. Complete variable domain (other parts from reference TRBV7-9 and TRBJ2-1): DTGVSQNPRHKITKRGQNVTFRCDPISEHNRLYWYRQTLGQGPEFLTYFQNEAQLEKSRLLSDRFSAERPKGSFSTLEIQRTEQGDSAMYLCASVIGQGDKLNNEQFFGPGTRLTVL.

The chain recombines TRBV5-6 with TRBJ1-5, with a tentative D call TRBD1 (5 bases). V was trimmed by 5 bases and J by 4 bases, leaving 19 bases between them. Germline V gene sequence: CDR1 SGHDT, CDR2 YYEEEE. The CDR3 runs 16 residues. CDR3 loop: CASSFGAGKGNQPQHF. CDR3 DNA: TGTGCCAGCAGTTTCGGAGCGGGGAAGGGGAATCAGCCCCAGCATTTT.

This clone was seen a few times. V usage is TRBV7-2 and J usage is TRBJ1-1, with no clear D. The germline CDR1 and CDR2 sequences are SGHTA and FQGNSA. V lost 6 bases and J 10 bases, leaving 18 bases between the germline ends. The CDR3 has 13 amino acids. The CDR3: CASSSLGRRGAFF. The CDR3 nucleotides read TGTGCCAGCAGTTCCCTGGGGAGGCGGGGAGCTTTCTTT.

The chain is built from TRBV4-1 and TRBJ2-5, with TRBD2 identical over 7 bases. The better agreement between TRBJ2-7 and the DNA end casts doubt on the J call. This CDR3 spans 15 amino acids. Germline CDR1 and CDR2: MGHRA and YSYEKL. Here the CDR3 DNA reads TGCGCCAGCAGCCAAGAGCGGGGGTTGAGGTACGAGCAGTACTTC. Translated: CASSQERGLRYEQYF.

In this sample, this clone turned up a few times. This chain joins TRBV5-4 and TRBJ2-2; possible D gene TRBD2, 7 bases. Germline CDR1 SGHNT, CDR2 YYREEE (reference sequence). Trimming shortened V by 0 bases and J by 7 bases, and 13 bases separated the two germline ends. The CDR3 extends over 15 amino acids. This CDR3 reads CASSLAGGPSGELFF. CDR3 nucleotides: TGTGCCAGCAGCTTGGCGGGGGGCCCAAGCGGGGAGCTGTTTTTT.

This sequence joins TRBV18 and TRBJ1-1; TRBD1 agrees at 7 bases. The V gene end was trimmed by 4 bases and the J gene end by 6 bases; junction bases not matched to a gene: 8. The germline V gene has CDR1 KGHSH and CDR2 LQKENI. The CDR3 sequence is 14 residues long. CDR3 region: CASSQVGQLAEAFF. The CDR3 bases are TGTGCCAGCTCACAAGTGGGACAGTTGGCTGAAGCTTTCTTT.

Of note for this clone: Other DNA sequences within the sample encode an identical CDR3. This chain uses TRBV6-1 with TRBJ2-7, with 12 bases identical to TRBD1. J lost 6 bases, V lost 5 bases, and 5 bases had no gene match. Germline CDR1 MNHNS, CDR2 SASEGT. This CDR3 contains 14 residues. This chain's CDR3 is CASSPGQGAGEQYF. For the CDR3, the DNA is TGTGCCAGCAGTCCGGGACAGGGGGCCGGCGAGCAGTACTTC.

The V call is TRBV5-1, the J call TRBJ2-2; D possibly corresponds to TRBD2 (6 bases). The V gene's germline CDR1 is SGHRS and CDR2 YFSETQ. The length of the CDR3 is 15 residues. The V end was cut by 4 bases, the J end by 6 bases, with 16 bases between. The CDR3: CASSTTAGKPGELFF. As DNA, the CDR3 is TGCGCCAGCAGCACGACGGCGGGGAAGCCCGGGGAGCTGTTTTTT.

The gene calls are TRBV7-2 and TRBJ2-1; possibly TRBD2 for D (6 bases). Germline V lookup: CDR1 SGHTA, CDR2 FQGNSA. This CDR3 region has 15 residues. The V end was cut by 5 bases, the J end by 12 bases, with 23 bases between. The CDR3 sequence is CASSTFGGRMGGQFF. The CDR3 DNA sequence: TGTGCCAGCAGCACATTTGGAGGGCGGATGGGGGGGCAGTTCTTC. Together with reference TRBV7-2 and TRBJ2-1, the CDR3 gives the full variable domain: GAGVSQSPSNKVTEKGKDVELRCDPISGHTALYWYRQSLGQGLEFLIYFQGNSAPDKSGLPSDRFSAERTGGSVSTLTIQRTQQEDSAVYLCASSTFGGRMGGQFFGPGTRLTVL.

The rearrangement joins TRBV25-1 to TRBJ2-3, with unresolved D. V lost 3 bases to trimming and J lost 5 bases, with 12 bases between them. There are 14 residues in the CDR3. CDR1 MGHDK and CDR2 SYGVNS come from the germline V gene. The CDR3: CASSDQEHIDTQYF. In DNA, the CDR3 is TGTGCCAGCAGTGATCAAGAACATATAGATACGCAGTATTTT.

This clone was observed once. The rearrangement uses TRBV6-1 and TRBJ2-3, with 15 bases matching TRBD2. CDR1 and CDR2 from the germline V gene are MNHNS and SASEGT. The CDR3 is 20 residues long. Trimming at V came to 2 bases and at J to 0 bases, leaving 9 bases not matched to a gene. CDR3 protein: CASSERDGLAGGPSTDTQYF. For the CDR3, the DNA is TGTGCCAGCAGTGAAAGGGACGGACTAGCGGGGGGGCCGAGCACAGATACGCAGTATTTT.

This clone was detected only once. The V and J genes are TRBV15 and TRBJ2-7, with D maybe TRBD1 (5 bases). The CDR3 covers 15 residues. The ends were cut back, 7 bases at V and 3 bases at J, with 19 bases in the middle. Per the germline V gene, CDR1 is LNHNV and CDR2 is YYDKDF (reference sequence). The CDR3 spells CATKTDTRDDYEQYF. In DNA form, the CDR3 reads TGTGCCACCAAGACGGACACCCGTGATGACTACGAGCAGTACTTC.

The chain uses TRBV5-1 and TRBJ1-5, with D maybe TRBD1 (5 bases). V lost 4 bases to trimming and J lost 2 bases, with 16 bases between them. Per germline, CDR1 SGHRS and CDR2 YFSETQ. There are 16 residues in the CDR3. DNA for the CDR3: TGCGCCAGCAGCGGGGCGTTCAGGCTGGGCAATCAGCCCCAGCATTTT. This codes for CASSGAFRLGNQPQHF.

The J gene is TRBJ2-3, the V gene TRBV7-2, with 8 bases lining up with TRBD2. Germline lookup yields CDR1 SGHTA and CDR2 FQGNSA. V shed 2 bases, J shed 5 bases, and the junction held 6 bases outside the gene matches. This CDR3 region has 15 residues. The CDR3 region is CASSLTGGRIDTQYF. DNA for the CDR3: TGTGCCAGCAGCTTAACGGGGGGGAGGATAGATACGCAGTATTTT.

V usage is TRBV30 and J usage is TRBJ2-5, with TRBD2 matching 10 bases. The CDR3 has 12 amino acids. Per the germline V gene, CDR1 is GTSNPN and CDR2 is SVGIG (reference sequence). V lost 7 bases to trimming and J lost 11 bases; unmatched junction nucleotides: 10. The CDR3 region is CASSSGRREQYF. The CDR3 bases are TGTGCCTCGTCTAGCGGGAGAAGGGAGCAGTACTTC.

The chain employs TRBV7-9 and TRBJ1-2; D unclear. This CDR3 has 13 residues. Per germline, CDR1 SEHNR and CDR2 FQNEAQ (reference sequence). V lost 1 base to trimming and J lost 8 bases, with 11 bases between them. The DNA of the CDR3 is TGTGCCAGCAGCTTAGACGTCGGAGGGGGCTACACCTTC. Translation gives CASSLDVGGGYTF. The variable domain in full, with the rest retrieved from reference TRBV7-9 and TRBJ1-2, is DTGVSQNPRHKITKRGQNVTFRCDPISEHNRLYWYRQTLGQGPEFLTYFQNEAQLEKSRLLSDRFSAERPKGSFSTLEIQRTEQGDSAMYLCASSLDVGGGYTFGSGTRLTVV.

This clone has only one observation. A read error may be the cause here, since a much bigger clone is one base away. The CDR3, as DNA: TGTGCCAGCAGCGAGGACAGCACAGATACGCAGTATTTT. Residues: CASSEDSTDTQYF. The chain combines TRBV9 with TRBJ2-3; D gene uncertain. This CDR3 comprises 13 residues. CDR1 and CDR2 (germline): SGDLS, YYNGEE. Trimming shortened V by 3 bases and J by 0 bases, and 5 bases separated the two germline ends.

The genes are TRBV6-1 and TRBJ1-2, with 8 bases aligning to TRBD1. In germline, CDR1 is MNHNS, CDR2 SASEGT. Trimming took 5 bases from V and 5 from J; bases not matched to a gene: 10. The CDR3 totals 15 residues. The CDR3 spells CASSRGQGKAYGYTF. For the CDR3, the DNA is TGTGCCAGCAGTCGCGGACAGGGAAAAGCTTATGGCTACACCTTC.

J is TRBJ2-3 and V is TRBV5-1; TRBD1 matches at 7 bases. The CDR3 sequence is 13 residues long. V was clipped by 5 bases and J by 4 bases; unmatched bases: 4. Germline CDR1 SGHRS, CDR2 YFSETQ. CDR3 loop: CASRRDRADTQYF. DNA of the CDR3: TGCGCCAGCAGAAGAGACAGGGCAGATACGCAGTATTTT.